This T cell receptor beta chain appears in the sequencing data of a study of control samples from healthy donors and cancer patients. This CDR3 region has 14 residues. With V trimmed by 8 bases and J by 4 bases, 9 bases remained unmatched. The germline gives CDR1 MRHNA, CDR2 SNTAGT. TCRdb's table, derived via immunoSEQ multiplex PCR, lists solely in-frame clones and lacks some. The table has 54,000 or so clones, 90% to 95% seen once. The receptor comes from a man aged 25 to 40 in good health. Sequenced input: blood. The V and J genes are TRBV6-4 and TRBJ1-1; 8 bases fit TRBD1. CDR3 DNA: TGTGCCAGCGGGGGGGGAGACAGGGGCACTGAAGCTTTCTTT. Its translation: CASGGGDRGTEAFF.